A selection of T cell receptor beta chains follows, all from one sample in a study of vaccination effects on CD4 cells after COVID-19. The assay was immunoSEQ multiplex PCR, and TCRdb's table has in-frame clones only and misses some. This sample carries approximately 40,000 clones, roughly 66% of them seen once, and the ten largest clones take 30% to 40%. These TCRs' antigens remain unknown. The sequencing here drew on CD4+ T cells from PBMCs cultured with a peptide pool, taken before COVID-19 vaccination. Source of these receptors: a human donor who had a prior SARS-CoV-2 infection. CDR3s include the opening cysteine and the closing phenylalanine or tryptophan. The D gene is left open where the match is weak. Clone size is stated in some rows and not others, as once, few, many or a class when expanded.

TRBJ1-3 | NA | TRBV9 | NA | 16 | TGTGCCAGCAGCGTAGCCACAGGCAACTCTGGAAACACCATATATTTT | CASSVATGNSGNTIYF
TRBJ1-4 | NA | TRBV18 | NA | 16 | TGTGCCAGCTCACCACCTAGTTCCCGGGAGGGAGAAAAACTGTTTTTT | CASSPPSSREGEKLFF
TRBJ2-3 | NA | TRBV4-1 | TRBD2 | 16 | TGCGCCAGCAGCCAAGTTTCTAGCGGGGACACAGATACGCAGTATTTT | CASSQVSSGDTDTQYF
TRBJ1-2 | NA | TRBV5-1 | NA | 12 | TGCGCCAGCAGCCGGGAAGGGGACGGCTACACCTTC | CASSREGDGYTF
TRBJ1-4 | NA | TRBV7-9 | TRBD1 | 16 | TGTGCCAGCAGCTTAGACATAGGACAGGGGGCAGGGGAACTGTTTTTT | CASSLDIGQGAGELFF
TRBJ2-7 | NA | TRBV4-3 | TRBD1 | 16 | TGCGCCAGCAGCGCGAGAACCGGGACAGGGGGTCACGAGCAGTACTTC | CASSARTGTGGHEQYF
TRBJ1-3 | NA | TRBV11-3 | NA | 16 | TGTGCCAGCAGCTTTAATATGGCAGGCTCTGGAAACACCATATATTTT | CASSFNMAGSGNTIYF
TRBJ2-7 | NA | TRBV7-2 | TRBD2 | 15 | TGTGCCAGCAGCTTTCGACTAGCGGGGGCCTACGAGCAGTACTTC | CASSFRLAGAYEQYF
TRBJ1-4 | NA | TRBV5-1 | NA | 14 | TGCGCCAGCAGCTTGGGAACCGGGGAGGAAAAACTGTTTTTT | CASSLGTGEEKLFF
TRBJ2-1 | NA | TRBV3-1/TRBV3-2 | NA | 17 | TGTGCCAGCAGCCAAGGACTGGGGCAGGGGCGCAGTAATGAGCAGTTCTTC | CASSQGLGQGRSNEQFF
TRBJ1-3 | NA | TRBV18 | TRBD1 | 16 | TGTGCCAGCTCACCTCCCGGACAGGGAGAGGGAAACACCATATATTTT | CASSPPGQGEGNTIYF
TRBJ2-5 | few | TRBV7-2 | NA | 14 | TGTGCCAGCAGCTTAGTAGCAGCTCAAGAGACCCAGTACTTC | CASSLVAAQETQYF
TRBJ2-5 | NA | TRBV18 | NA | 13 | TGTGCCAGCTCACCAAACCCGTTGGAGACCCAGTACTTC | CASSPNPLETQYF
TRBJ2-5 | NA | TRBV29-1 | TRBD1 | 13 | TGCAGCGTTGTACAGGGGGCGGGGGAGACCCAGTACTTC | CSVVQGAGETQYF
TRBJ2-2 | NA | TRBV19 | NA | 15 | TGTGCCAGTAGTATTGGCCAGCGGGTTACCGGGGAGCTGTTTTTT | CASSIGQRVTGELFF
TRBJ1-6 | once | TRBV7-9 | TRBD1 | 14 | TGTGCCAGCAGCTTAGGGGACAGAAATTCACCCCTCCACTTT | CASSLGDRNSPLHF
TRBJ2-5 | NA | TRBV19 | TRBD2 | 15 | TGTGCCAGTGGGATAGCGGGGGGTTACCAAGAGACCCAGTACTTC | CASGIAGGYQETQYF
TRBJ2-1 | NA | TRBV5-4 | NA | 16 | TGTGCCAGCAGCTTGGGGGGGATGAGCTCCTACAATGAGCAGTTCTTC | CASSLGGMSSYNEQFF
TRBJ2-4 | few | TRBV6-2/TRBV6-3 | TRBD2 | 15 | TGTGCCAGCAGTTATTCTAGCGGGAGTTTTTACATTCAGTACTTC | CASSYSSGSFYIQYF
TRBJ1-2 | NA | TRBV3-1/TRBV3-2 | NA | 13 | TGTGCCAGCAGCCCCTCGGGGCTTACTGGCTACACCTTC | CASSPSGLTGYTF
TRBJ1-4 | NA | TRBV30 | NA | 15 | TGTGCCTGGAGTGTACTAGGAACAACTAATGAAAAACTGTTTTTT | CAWSVLGTTNEKLFF
TRBJ1-2 | NA | TRBV19 | NA | 13 | TGTGCCAGTAGTTGGGCCTCTCGGTATGGCTACACCTTC | CASSWASRYGYTF
TRBJ1-2 | NA | TRBV5-1 | TRBD1 | 19 | TGCGCCAGCAGCCCGAGCCCGGGCAGGGGGTTTACCCCTAACTATGGCTACACCTTC | CASSPSPGRGFTPNYGYTF
TRBJ2-5 | NA | TRBV6-1 | NA | 15 | TGTGCCAGCAGTGAAGAGTATCACCCGGGAGAGACCCAGTACTTC | CASSEEYHPGETQYF